The entry below gives a single TCR beta chain sequence along with its context. Germline loops: CDR1 SGHVS, CDR2 FNYEAQ. V was shortened by 4 bases and J by 0 bases, with 7 bases between the two germline ends. This CDR3 comprises 15 residues. This sample was included in a study of blood T cell repertoires in COVID-19. Per the original data handling: Nucleated cell number was recorded as an estimate derived from reference gene primer amplification. Method: immunoSEQ multiplex PCR; TCRdb's copy keeps in-frame clones and lacks some. That table gives V, J and clone size, and the DNA gave D and trimming. The table includes about 140,000 clones, 65% to 90% detected once.

The sequenced material came from peripheral blood. The rearrangement links TRBV7-6 to TRBJ2-6, with D possibly TRBD2 on 5 matching bases. This TCR was sampled from a man aged 45 to 65 with acute or convalescent COVID-19. CDR3 protein: CASSSDFSGANVLTF. The CDR3 DNA reads TGTGCCAGCAGCTCGGACTTCTCTGGGGCCAACGTCCTGACTTTC. Complete variable domain (other parts from reference TRBV7-6 and TRBJ2-6): GAGVSQSPRYKVTKRGQDVALRCDPISGHVSLYWYRQALGQGPEFLTYFNYEAQQDKSGLPNDRFSAERPEGSISTLTIQRTEQRDSAMYRCASSSDFSGANVLTFGAGSRLTVL.